Each of the 13 T cell receptor beta chains below was sequenced from the same sample in a study of blood T cell repertoires in COVID-19. Generated by immunoSEQ multiplex PCR, the TCRdb table keeps only in-frame clones and is missing some. This sample has 300,000 to 400,000 clones, with about 85% found just once. Sequences were obtained from PBMCs or T cells enriched from blood (not recorded which). The receptors originated from a woman in her thirties who had been exposed to COVID-19.

The chain employs TRBV10-1 and TRBJ2-7; TRBD1 is a possible D gene (5 bases). V gave up 4 bases and J gave up 3 bases, with 13 bases separating them. Germline-derived CDR1 and CDR2 are WNHNN and SYGVQD (reference sequence). This CDR3 contains 14 residues. This CDR3 is CASSVDRFNYEQYF. The CDR3 DNA reads as TGCGCCAGCAGTGTAGACAGATTTAACTACGAGCAGTACTTC.

DNA for the CDR3: TGCAGCGTTGAGATTAGGGACAGGAAATACGTACTGGAAGCTTTCTTT. It specifies CSVEIRDRKYVLEAFF. The rearrangement joins TRBV29-1 to TRBJ1-1; 8 nucleotides line up with TRBD1. CDR3 size: 16 residues. Germline lookup yields CDR1 SQVTM and CDR2 ANQGSEA. The V and J ends lost 3 bases and 8 bases, in that order; junction bases with no gene match: 17.

Remarks on this clone: Within the sample, other DNA sequences also encode this same CDR3. DNA for the CDR3: TGTGCCAGCTCATTTCGGGACAGCTCTGGAAACACCATATATTTT. Its translation: CASSFRDSSGNTIYF. The gene calls are TRBV18 and TRBJ1-3; 7 nucleotides agree with TRBD1. Germline V CDR1 and CDR2: KGHSH, LQKENI. The V and J ends lost 5 bases and 0 bases, in that order; junction bases with no gene match: 4. This CDR3 contains 15 residues.

This chain links TRBV11-3 with TRBJ2-2; 10 bases fit TRBD1. CDR1 is SGHNT, CDR2 YENEEA, per germline. The CDR3 sequence is 15 residues long. The V segment lost 5 bases and the J segment 4 bases; nucleotides outside the gene matches: 4. The CDR3 loop reads CASSPGTGVTGELFF. CDR3 nucleotide sequence: TGTGCCAGCAGCCCAGGGACAGGGGTCACCGGGGAGCTGTTTTTT.

The V and J genes are TRBV7-2 and TRBJ2-3; no clear D gene. Germline CDR1 and CDR2: SGHTA and FQGNSA. V was cut by 4 bases and J by 0 bases, with 17 bases left in between. This CDR3 has 17 amino acids. The CDR3 loop is CASSSAEWPRSTDTQYF. For the CDR3, the DNA is TGTGCCAGCAGCTCGGCGGAGTGGCCCCGTAGCACAGATACGCAGTATTTT.

The chain recombines TRBV12-3 or TRBV12-4 with TRBJ1-5; D perhaps matches TRBD1 (6 bases). The CDR3 extends over 13 amino acids. V was pared by 6 bases and J by 5 bases, with 11 bases between. The CDR3 DNA reads as TGTGCCAGCAGCGAGGGGGAAGATCAGCCCCAGCATTTT. Translation gives CASSEGEDQPQHF.

Written as DNA, the CDR3 is TGCGCCAGCAGCCAAGATCGGGGACATCTGCTAGCCAAAAACATTCAGTACTTC. It encodes CASSQDRGHLLAKNIQYF. The J gene is TRBJ2-4, the V gene TRBV4-1; tentatively, D is TRBD1 (6 bases). The germline CDR1 and CDR2 sequences are MGHRA and YSYEKL. The CDR3 consists of 18 residues. Trimming cost V 0 bases and J 0 bases, with 15 bases left between them.

The chain links TRBV6-2 or TRBV6-3 to TRBJ1-2; 11 bases agree with TRBD1. The V gene end was trimmed by 5 bases and the J gene end by 6 bases; junction bases not matched to a gene: 8. CDR3 size: 15 residues. CDR1 and CDR2 from the germline V gene are MNHEY and SVGEGT. For the CDR3, the DNA is TGTGCCAGCAGTAGGACAGGGGGCTCTTTTAATGGCTACACCTTC. It translates to CASSRTGGSFNGYTF.

J is TRBJ2-7 and V is TRBV7-2; 9 nucleotides line up with TRBD2. The V gene end was trimmed by 5 bases and the J gene end by 1 base; junction bases not matched to a gene: 6. This CDR3 region has 15 residues. Germline V gene sequence: CDR1 SGHTA, CDR2 FQGNSA. The CDR3 is CASSPKTSGSYEQYF. The DNA of the CDR3 is TGTGCCAGCAGCCCGAAGACTAGCGGATCCTACGAGCAGTACTTC.

The chain has TRBV6-2 or TRBV6-3 and TRBJ1-1; D call uncertain. V dropped 0 bases and J dropped 6 bases, with 11 bases sitting between them. CDR1 MNHEY and CDR2 SVGEGT come from the germline V gene. There are 14 residues in the CDR3. In nucleotides, the CDR3 is TGTGCCAGCAGTTACTCGTCAACTGCCGCTGAAGCTTTCTTT. Its protein is CASSYSSTAAEAFF.

The chain recombines TRBV6-5 with TRBJ2-2, with D uncertain. The CDR3 length is 15 residues. V lost 0 bases, J lost 4 bases, and 9 bases lay in between. Germline lookup yields CDR1 MNHEY and CDR2 SVGAGI. The CDR3, as DNA: TGTGCCAGCAGTTACTCATCCACATTCACCGGGGAGCTGTTTTTT. This sequence encodes CASSYSSTFTGELFF.

V and J are TRBV19 and TRBJ1-6, with 8 bases aligning to TRBD1. The CDR3 consists of 16 residues. The V and J ends lost 4 bases and 9 bases, in that order; junction bases with no gene match: 11. In germline, CDR1 is LNHDA, CDR2 SQIVND (reference sequence). CDR3 bases: TGTGCCAGTAGTACCCGATTGACAGGGGCGGGTTCACCCCTCCACTTT. This codes for CASSTRLTGAGSPLHF.

The J gene is TRBJ2-4, the V gene TRBV4-1, with 7 bases fitting TRBD1. Per the germline V gene, CDR1 is MGHRA and CDR2 is YSYEKL. J lost 7 bases, V lost 4 bases, and 7 bases had no gene match. This CDR3 is 14 amino acids long. CDR3 sequence: CASSLGTERNIQYF. The CDR3, as DNA: TGCGCCAGCAGCCTTGGGACAGAGAGGAACATTCAGTACTTC.